These T cell receptor beta chains were read from a single sample in a study of blood T cell repertoires in COVID-19. Clones were sequenced by immunoSEQ multiplex PCR, and TCRdb holds only the in-frame ones, with some missing. Found here are 150,000 to 200,000 clones, around three quarters of them singletons; the top ten hold around 17%. Sequenced sample: PBMCs or T cells enriched from blood (not recorded which). All receptors derive from a woman in her fifties or sixties with acute COVID-19. Each CDR3 is given with its conserved first and last residue. Each record gives: D gene, V gene, CDR3 protein. The D gene is left open where the match is weak.

D gene: -
V gene: TRBV11-2
CDR3 protein: CASSPSSSIRGSPLHF

D gene: -
V gene: TRBV19
CDR3 protein: CASSPSGGQPPDTQYF

D gene: TRBD1
V gene: TRBV7-8
CDR3 protein: CASRNRDSDSHTF

D gene: -
V gene: TRBV10-3
CDR3 protein: CAISESAQGKAFF

D gene: TRBD1
V gene: TRBV19
CDR3 protein: CASSIPGQGDSTIYF

D gene: -
V gene: TRBV7-2
CDR3 protein: CASSLASGNTIYF

D gene: -
V gene: TRBV7-8
CDR3 protein: CASSLGGLRGAFF

D gene: -
V gene: TRBV3-1/TRBV3-2
CDR3 protein: CATPQGGSGGTQYF

D gene: TRBD1
V gene: TRBV5-5
CDR3 protein: CASRQTGTGKGYGYTF

D gene: -
V gene: TRBV12-3/TRBV12-4
CDR3 protein: CASSFGAGGYTF

D gene: TRBD1
V gene: TRBV5-8
CDR3 protein: CASSLKGGTANYGYTF

D gene: -
V gene: TRBV14
CDR3 protein: CASSQTGKGSPLHF

D gene: -
V gene: TRBV27
CDR3 protein: CASSERGGGYTF

D gene: -
V gene: TRBV2
CDR3 protein: CASSRRYSTDTQYF

D gene: TRBD1
V gene: TRBV7-8
CDR3 protein: CASGTGLHQPQHF

D gene: -
V gene: TRBV9
CDR3 protein: CASSVSGGYTF

D gene: -
V gene: TRBV18
CDR3 protein: CASSPGLLQETQYF

D gene: TRBD1
V gene: TRBV11-2
CDR3 protein: CASSLTPQGGAHYGYTF

D gene: -
V gene: TRBV11-2
CDR3 protein: CASSLEWQDQETQYF

D gene: -
V gene: TRBV7-9
CDR3 protein: CASSLGDDRLEAFF

D gene: TRBD2
V gene: TRBV28
CDR3 protein: CASSQTSGGARDTQYF

D gene: TRBD1
V gene: TRBV6-5
CDR3 protein: CASRDRGQETQYF

D gene: TRBD1
V gene: TRBV7-2
CDR3 protein: CASSLVWDSLNYGYTF

D gene: -
V gene: TRBV25-1
CDR3 protein: CASLLGENTGELFF

D gene: -
V gene: TRBV4-3
CDR3 protein: CASSQGSGGGAGELFF

D gene: TRBD2
V gene: TRBV6-5
CDR3 protein: CASRGTSNEQFF

D gene: -
V gene: TRBV3-1/TRBV3-2
CDR3 protein: CASSPTAPMNTEAFF

D gene: TRBD1
V gene: TRBV5-6
CDR3 protein: CASSWDRTNYGYTF

D gene: -
V gene: TRBV7-8
CDR3 protein: CASSLWTENTDTQYF

D gene: TRBD1
V gene: TRBV24-1
CDR3 protein: CATSEGGTGNNEQFF

D gene: -
V gene: TRBV28
CDR3 protein: CASSHQRAPYNEQFF

D gene: -
V gene: TRBV12-2
CDR3 protein: CASRDGVGTPPIGYTF

D gene: TRBD2
V gene: TRBV24-1
CDR3 protein: CATSDPGGNNEQFF

D gene: -
V gene: TRBV10-1
CDR3 protein: CASSENMNTEAFF

D gene: TRBD1
V gene: TRBV2
CDR3 protein: CASSEDRGVSPLHF

D gene: -
V gene: TRBV19
CDR3 protein: CASNIDGTRDYGYTF

D gene: TRBD1
V gene: TRBV7-8
CDR3 protein: CASSAAQGAVTEAFF

D gene: TRBD1
V gene: TRBV4-1
CDR3 protein: CASLDRRTGANVLTF

D gene: -
V gene: TRBV19
CDR3 protein: CASSAHLIYNYGYTF

D gene: TRBD1
V gene: TRBV7-2
CDR3 protein: CASSSQGANTEAFF

D gene: TRBD2
V gene: TRBV14
CDR3 protein: CASRKSGGAYNEQFF

D gene: TRBD1
V gene: TRBV18
CDR3 protein: CASSRDRGSNQPQHF

D gene: TRBD1
V gene: TRBV5-3
CDR3 protein: CALGRDREAQGNQPQHF

D gene: -
V gene: TRBV6-5
CDR3 protein: CASSYSRASGNTIYF

D gene: -
V gene: TRBV2
CDR3 protein: CASNTEGYTF

D gene: -
V gene: TRBV16
CDR3 protein: CASSRERSNEKLFF

D gene: -
V gene: TRBV12-3/TRBV12-4
CDR3 protein: CASSLRGVGEAFF